The source of this T cell receptor (beta chain) is a study of T cell repertoires in aging, cancer and after chemotherapy (dated by TCRdb to about 2019). Some background on the complete study: Donors were distributed across six age groups ranging from 30 or younger to 70 or older, with at least three individuals included per group. Paired pre- and post-chemotherapy samples in the hematological group came from chronic lymphocytic leukemia patients treated with fludarabine- or bendamustine-based regimens. In total, the full dataset held 8.9 million or so TCR reads. To examine immunoaging and T cell reconstitution after chemotherapy, the study profiled TCR beta repertoires in peripheral blood from healthy donors and cancer patients. The cohort comprised 200 to 250 cancer patients, 94 with hematological and 110 to 140 with solid cancers, plus 95 healthy donors as a reference group. Study-level results and caveats: In healthy donors, the drop in TCR diversity with age came mainly from a loss of richness, whereas in cancer patients a loss of evenness also played a part. An increase in median generation probability over the chemotherapy interval was observed in both cancer cohorts, suggesting that the repertoire was reconstituted through rebound thymic output. Compared with age-matched healthy donors, untreated patients with either hematological or solid cancers had significantly lower TCR diversity in the blood along with higher clonality. The authors noted that the repertoire data do not allow conclusions about immunological memory after chemotherapy. Lymphoid organ infiltration was present in the hematological cancer patients, and this infiltration may itself impair thymic emigration or the expansion of peripheral T cells.

Rearranged TRB sequences spanning V, D and J segments were amplified by multiplex touch-down PCR using a mixed TRB-A/B primer pool. Illumina adapters and sample indices were attached to the amplicons through two consecutive PCR reactions run with Phusion HS II polymerase. Amplicons were gel-purified using the NucleoSpin Gel and PCR Clean-up kit and were subsequently checked with Qubit and an Agilent 2100 Bioanalyzer. The libraries were sequenced on an Illumina MiSeq with 600-cycle, single-indexed, paired-end runs. Regarding the original processing steps: TRB sequences were processed with MiXCR versions 2.12 and 3.0.5. A clone was defined as each unique CDR3 nucleotide sequence, and only productive sequences supported by at least two reads were kept. Shannon diversity, evenness, clonality (one minus evenness), and alpha-parameterized diversity profiles from alpha 0 to 5 were included as repertoire metrics. The IGoR algorithm was used to compute generation probabilities of clones in paired pre- and post-chemotherapy samples. Using fastp trimming at Q25 and MiXCR clonotype assembly, TCRdb reanalyzed the public sequencing data and kept in-frame beta chains. Records with the same CDR3 protein are collapsed into one entry carrying the most frequent genes and DNA. In this record, the V and J calls reflect TCRdb's handling and not the investigators' own analysis. The sample contains 2,800 or so distinct CDR3 sequences, roughly 40% of them found a single time. The top ten constitute 40% to 45% of the sample.

CDR1 and CDR2 (SGHDT, YYEEEE) derive from the germline V gene. The CDR3 covers 14 residues, taking in both the cysteine and the phenylalanine. CDR3 DNA only is kept here, 42 bases in frame from base 1. V was cut back by 5 bases and J by 5 bases, leaving a gap of 14 bases between them. Instead of sorted cells or RNA, genomic DNA extracted from peripheral blood served as the source for amplifying TCR beta rearrangements. As regards this clonotype: Its antigen is currently not known. Base qualities are not at hand, and no much larger clone is one base apart.

The clonotype comes from a human donor with a blood cancer. Specimen: blood. The chain couples TRBV5-6 to TRBJ1-3, and possibly TRBD1, on 5 matching bases. The DNA reads TGTGCCAGCAGACATCCGGGACTCCGAAACACCATATATTTT. Its translation reads: CASRHPGLRNTIYF.